This T cell receptor (beta chain) was obtained from a study of blood T cell repertoires in COVID-19. Study information: Sample material is recorded as cDNA or gDNA derived from T cells, B-cell-depleted T cells, or PBMCs.

Looked up from germline, CDR1 is SGDLS and CDR2 is YYNGEE. This CDR3 comprises 14 residues. V lost 4 bases, J lost 0 bases, and 9 bases lay in between. Shortly before study entry, within 2 weeks, exposed participants had met a COVID-19 case. TCRdb's copy holds only in-frame clones and misses some; the assay was immunoSEQ multiplex PCR. Of under 250,000 clones in the sample, about 83% were seen once. The chain couples TRBV9 to TRBJ2-3; D might be TRBD2 (5 bases). Source material: PBMCs or T cells enriched from blood (not recorded which). This TCR was recovered from a woman aged 45-59 years who had been exposed to COVID-19. CDR3 region: CASSSGFSTDTQYF. The CDR3 DNA reads TGTGCCAGCAGCTCGGGGTTTAGCACAGATACGCAGTATTTT.